This T cell receptor beta chain derives from a study of T cells in Graves' hyperthyroidism and ophthalmopathy. Study-wide points: The blood repertoire included most of the expanded thyroid clonotypes above 0.001.

The germline gives CDR1 SGHTA, CDR2 FQGNSA. The CDR3 runs to 14 residues. V lost 4 bases and J lost 5, with 13 bases in between. From RNA transcripts, TCR beta CDR3 regions were amplified. During a first-round RT-PCR of the TCR CDR3, the HTBI primer set was used. From the multiplex PCR reads, TCRdb called clonotypes with MiXCR, one entry per CDR3 protein. In the table there are about 580,000 distinct CDR3 sequences, around 13% of which are singletons. This clonotype was recorded many times. Its antigen remains unidentified. Exclusion criteria comprised uncontrolled infection, other autoimmune disease, pregnancy or lactation. Every diagnosis used clinical symptoms, serum thyroxine and TRAb, thyroid ultrasound and orbital computed tomography. The authors obtained PBMCs from about 9 ml of fresh peripheral blood.

Sequencing input: blood. The V and J genes are TRBV7-2 and TRBJ2-3; no definite D call. The sequence derives from a woman aged 30 to 39 with Graves' hyperthyroidism that later progressed to Graves' ophthalmopathy. The CDR3 coding sequence is TGTGCCAGCAGCTGGGATCAGGCCCGAGATACGCAGTATTTT. Its protein is CASSWDQARDTQYF.